The 25 T cell receptor beta chains below come from one sample, sequenced in a study of T cells in women clearing cervical HPV infection. The method was immunoSEQ multiplex PCR; TCRdb's version includes in-frame clones alone and lacks a portion of them. Its clone listing holds roughly 30,000 clones. Source material: blood buffy coat. These receptors were obtained from a woman between 18 and 69 years old with a cervical HPV16 infection that either progressed to CIN3+ or cleared (not recorded which).

Details on this clone: At one boundary the junction diverges from the germline segment, which might be a read error. The read terminates 3 residues before the CDR3 end, so the remaining end is supplied by the germline J gene. Other nucleotide sequences in the sample specify the same CDR3. The J gene is TRBJ1-3, the V gene TRBV7-3; 7 bases are shared with TRBD1. The length of the CDR3 is 16 residues. The germline gives CDR1 SGHTA, CDR2 FQGTGA. The CDR3: CASSLKQGMPGNTIYF. The part of the CDR3 DNA that was read is TGTGCCAGCAGCTTGAAACAGGGGATGCCTGGAAACACA.

This CDR3 reads CSARVMGHKNTGELFF. CDR3 bases read: TGCAGTGCTAGAGTTATGGGACACAAGAACACCGGGGAG. The gene calls are TRBV20-1 and TRBJ2-2, with TRBD1 as a possible D gene (6 bases). The read comes to an end 3 residues before the CDR3 does, leaving the germline J gene to fill in the end. V dropped 1 base and J dropped 1 base, with 13 bases sitting between them. This CDR3 contains 16 residues. The germline V gene has CDR1 DFQATT and CDR2 SNEGSKA (reference sequence).

Comments on this clone: Read coverage stops 3 residues before the CDR3 terminus; the germline J gene supplies the remainder. V and J are TRBV18 and TRBJ1-1; weak D call: TRBD1 (5 bases). This CDR3 is 14 amino acids long. Germline V CDR1 and CDR2: KGHSH, LQKENI. Trimming left V 3 bases short and J 0 bases short, with 8 bases between. The chain's CDR3 is CASSPTVMNTEAFF. The part of the CDR3 DNA that was read is TGTGCCAGCTCACCGACAGTCATGAACACTGAA.

The CDR3 spells CASRDGTSGTYDYTF. The sequenced part of the CDR3 DNA is TGTGCCAGCAGAGACGGGACTAGCGGGACCTACGAC. The rearrangement uses TRBV6-2 or TRBV6-3 and TRBJ1-2, with D possibly matching TRBD1 (5 bases). The CDR3 goes on 3 residues after the read ends, and that part is filled in from the germline J gene. The CDR3 is 15 amino acids. Germline V gives CDR1 MNHEY, CDR2 SVGEGT.

Note on this clone: The read halts 3 residues ahead of the CDR3 end, with the missing end drawn from the germline J gene. This rearrangement joins TRBV28 to TRBJ1-4; 8 nucleotides agree with TRBD1. CDR1 is MDHEN, CDR2 SYDVKM, per germline. V dropped 4 bases and J dropped 8; count of bases not matched to a gene: 12. The CDR3 loop spans 16 amino acids. CDR3 protein: CASSSSQGAGREKLFF. Incomplete CDR3 DNA: TGTGCCAGCAGTTCGTCCCAGGGGGCGGGTCGAGAAAAA.

Of note for this clone: The read ends 3 residues early relative to the CDR3; the germline J gene fills the gap. The chain uses TRBV5-1 and TRBJ2-2; possible D gene TRBD1, 6 bases. Germline values: CDR1 SGHRS, CDR2 YFSETQ. V lost 1 base, J lost 5 bases, and 12 bases lay in between. The CDR3 totals 15 residues. CDR3 amino acids: CASSLLRTETGELFF. CDR3 DNA (partial): TGCGCCAGCAGCTTGCTGCGGACAGAAACCGGGGAG. Supplemented by reference TRBV5-1 and TRBJ2-2, the full variable domain reads KAGVTQTPRYLIKTRGQQVTLSCSPISGHRSVSWYQQTPGQGLQFLFEYFSETQRNKGNFPGRFSGRQFSNSRSEMNVSTLELGDSALYLCASSLLRTETGELFFGEGSRLTVL.

On this clone: The read halts 3 residues ahead of the CDR3 end, with the missing end drawn from the germline J gene. V is TRBV7-2 and J is TRBJ2-4; the match to TRBD1 covers 7 bases. Germline V gene lookup returns CDR1 SGHTA and CDR2 FQGNSA. The CDR3 extends over 15 amino acids. The covered CDR3 bases are TGTGCCAGCAGCCCATCTGGGGACAGAACGTATGGT. This gives the protein CASSPSGDRTYG. The entire CDR3 protein is CASSPSGDRTYGQYF.

For this clone: From the germline J gene comes the end of the CDR3, since the read stops 3 residues before it. The chain combines TRBV20-1 with TRBJ2-2; a possible D gene is TRBD1 (5 bases). The CDR3 length is 14 residues. CDR1 DFQATT and CDR2 SNEGSKA come from the germline V gene (reference sequence). The CDR3: CSARDLAGYEKLFF. Partial CDR3 DNA: TGCAGTGCTAGAGATCTGGCAGGGTATGAAAAG.

For this clone: The CDR3 is cut off 3 residues early in the read; its end comes from the germline J gene. The rearrangement uses TRBV20-1 and TRBJ1-1; TRBD1 might be the D (6 bases). CDR3 length equals 14 residues. V lost 1 base, J lost 1 base, and 10 bases lay in between. Germline CDR1 and CDR2: DFQATT and SNEGSKA (reference sequence). The CDR3 spells CSARAARGNTEAFF. The sequenced CDR3 bases are TGCAGTGCTAGAGCAGCCAGGGGGAACACTGAA.

Note on this clone: The read terminates 3 residues before the CDR3 end, so the remaining end is supplied by the germline J gene. The chain uses TRBV7-6 and TRBJ2-1; D is possibly TRBD1 (5 bases). V lost 5 bases to trimming and J lost 8 bases, with 19 bases between them. The length of the CDR3 is 15 residues. Germline V gene lookup returns CDR1 SGHVS and CDR2 FNYEAQ. The CDR3 sequence is CASSPLSGSVHEQFF. The covered CDR3 bases are TGTGCCAGCAGCCCACTCTCAGGGTCAGTTCATGAG.

With regard to this clone: Compared with germline, one end of the junction differs, possibly owing to a read error. Read data end 3 residues before the CDR3 end; the end is taken from the germline J gene. This chain connects TRBV20-1 to TRBJ2-3; 12 nucleotides agree with TRBD2. This CDR3 has 16 amino acids. Germline values: CDR1 DFQATT, CDR2 SNEGSKA (reference sequence). The part of the CDR3 DNA that was read is TGCAGTGCTAGATCGACTAGCGGGGGACTGACAGAGACG. Residues: CSARSTSGGLTET. The full CDR3 is CSARSTSGGLTETQYF.

Concerning this clone: The CDR3 extends 3 residues past the end of the read, so its final part is completed from the germline J gene. This chain joins TRBV20-1 and TRBJ2-5; 9 bases match TRBD2. V dropped 6 bases and J dropped 1; count of bases not matched to a gene: 6. CDR3 length equals 14 residues. The germline V gene encodes CDR1 DFQATT and CDR2 SNEGSKA (reference sequence). Incomplete CDR3 DNA: TGCAGTGCGGTGAGGACTAGCGCCCAAGAGACC. Amino acids: CSAVRTSAQET. The full CDR3 protein reads CSAVRTSAQETQYF.

In the case of this clone: The read halts 3 residues ahead of the CDR3 end, with the missing end drawn from the germline J gene. The chain couples TRBV5-1 to TRBJ1-1; D gene ambiguous. V gave up 3 bases and J gave up 0 bases, with 9 bases separating them. CDR1 is SGHRS and CDR2 is YFSETQ in the germline V gene. The CDR3 is made up of 14 amino acids. The sequenced CDR3 bases are TGCGCCAGCAGCTCCTTCGGGTTGAACACTGAA. Translation gives CASSSFGLNTE. In full, the CDR3 reads CASSSFGLNTEAFF.

The part of the CDR3 DNA that was read is TGTGCCAGCAGCTTAGGCAGGGGGACACACGATGAG. This encodes CASSLGRGTHDE. The whole CDR3 sequence reads CASSLGRGTHDEQFF. The J gene is TRBJ2-1, the V gene TRBV11-3; 7 positions agree with TRBD1. With the read ending 3 residues before the CDR3 end, the germline J gene is used to fill in that end. The CDR3 has 15 residues. Trimming at V came to 1 base and at J to 8 bases, leaving 8 bases not matched to a gene. Germline V CDR1 and CDR2: SGHNT, YENEEA. Using reference TRBV11-3 and TRBJ2-1 for the parts outside the CDR3, the full variable domain is EAGVVQSPRYKIIEKKQPVAFWCNPISGHNTLYWYLQNLGQGPELLIRYENEEAVDDSQLPKDRFSAERLKGVDSTLKIQPAELGDSAVYLCASSLGRGTHDEQFFGPGTRLTVL.

Remarks on this clone: The read is 3 residues too short to cover the CDR3 end, so that end is filled in from the germline J gene. This chain uses TRBV2 with TRBJ2-2; D perhaps matches TRBD1 (6 bases). The CDR3 has 13 amino acids. Germline V gene data show CDR1 as SNHLY and CDR2 as FYNNEI. The CDR3 DNA, read in part, is TGTGCCAGCTCGGGACAATATAATTCACCG. Protein product: CASSGQYNSP. The whole CDR3 region reads CASSGQYNSPLFF.

As to this clone: Coverage ceases 3 residues before the CDR3 finishes, and the germline J gene fills in the end. The chain employs TRBV7-6 and TRBJ2-2; 7 bases fit TRBD1. The CDR3 loop spans 16 amino acids. CDR1 and CDR2 (germline): SGHVS, FNYEAQ. Incomplete CDR3 DNA: TGTGCCAGCAGCTTAGCCAATCCAGGACAGGTTGGAAAG. Residues: CASSLANPGQVGK. The entire CDR3 sequence reads CASSLANPGQVGKLFF.

Regarding this clone: The sequenced fragment ends 3 residues before the CDR3 boundary, so the rest is inferred from the germline J gene. The V and J genes are TRBV19 and TRBJ1-2, with D possibly matching TRBD1 (5 bases). Germline values: CDR1 LNHDA, CDR2 SQIVND (reference sequence). The germline V and J ends were trimmed by 4 bases and 7 bases, with 13 bases remaining between them. This CDR3 spans 13 amino acids. The CDR3 region is CASSTTGRVGYTF. The CDR3 DNA, read in part, is TGTGCCAGTAGTACAACAGGAAGGGTTGGC. Full variable domain (outside the CDR3, taken from reference TRBV19 and TRBJ1-2): DGGITQSPKYLFRKEGQNVTLSCEQNLNHDAMYWYRQDPGQGLRLIYYSQIVNDFQKGDIAEGYSVSREKKESFPLTVTSAQKNPTAFYLCASSTTGRVGYTFGSGTRLTVV.

Regarding this clone: The read falls 3 residues short of the CDR3 end, and the missing part is taken from the germline J gene. The genes are TRBV18 and TRBJ1-1; no definite D call. Trimming stripped 3 bases from V and 6 bases from J, with 11 bases between. CDR3 length: 13 residues. Germline values: CDR1 KGHSH, CDR2 LQKENI. CDR3 sequence: CASSPLEDSEAFF. The part of the CDR3 DNA that was read is TGTGCCAGCTCACCTTTGGAGGACTCTGAA.

Regarding this clone: The read ends 3 residues shy of where the CDR3 ends; the end is completed using the germline J gene. The gene calls are TRBV5-1 and TRBJ2-7, with a possible D match to TRBD1 (5 bases). Germline V lookup: CDR1 SGHRS, CDR2 YFSETQ. Trimming pared 7 bases from V and 0 bases from J, leaving 17 bases between. The CDR3 totals 15 residues. The CDR3 loop is CASRLGAGPSYEQYF. The covered CDR3 bases are TGCGCCAGCCGGCTGGGCGCAGGGCCCTCCTACGAG.

Turning to this clone: The read is 3 residues too short to cover the CDR3 end, so that end is filled in from the germline J gene. V is TRBV30 and J is TRBJ2-2, with 8 bases identical to TRBD1. There are 16 residues in the CDR3. Germline V gene sequence: CDR1 GTSNPN, CDR2 SVGIG (reference sequence). The CDR3 protein is CAWSSGQGSFSEKLFF. The CDR3 DNA, read in part, is TGTGCCTGGAGTTCCGGACAGGGAAGTTTTAGTGAAAAG.

Comments on this clone: The junction differs from germline at one of its ends, possibly a read error. Read sequence stops 3 residues before the CDR3 end, and the germline J gene provides the missing end. The chain joins TRBV4-2 to TRBJ1-2; 8 nucleotides match TRBD1. The length of the CDR3 is 14 residues. Germline assignment: CDR1 LGHNA and CDR2 YNFKEQ. CDR3 sequence reads: CASSQATGDYGYTF. CDR3 DNA (partial): TGCGCCAGCAGCCAAGCGACAGGGGACTATGGC.

Details on this clone: The read finishes 3 residues shy of the CDR3 end, and the germline J gene is used to complete it. The chain joins TRBV20-1 to TRBJ2-3, with a possible D match to TRBD2 (5 bases). CDR3 size: 15 residues. The V end was cut by 5 bases, the J end by 1 base, with 16 bases between. The germline CDR1 and CDR2 sequences are DFQATT and SNEGSKA (reference sequence). CDR3 residues: CSAAPSTAGTDTQYF. The sequenced CDR3 bases are TGCAGTGCTGCCCCCTCTACAGCGGGCACAGATACG.

Its frequency marks this clone as medium-sized (0.01 to 0.1%). The CDR3 goes on 3 residues after the read ends, and that part is filled in from the germline J gene. The V gene is TRBV5-1, the J gene TRBJ2-5; TRBD1 is a possible D gene (6 bases). The CDR3 loop spans 16 amino acids. Deletions cut 4 bases from V and 1 base from J, with 17 bases between. The V gene's germline CDR1 is SGHRS and CDR2 YFSETQ. The CDR3 reads CASSPRTATIQETQYF. Incomplete CDR3 DNA: TGCGCCAGCAGCCCAAGGACAGCTACAATCCAAGAGACC.

Concerning this clone: The CDR3 extends 3 residues past the end of the read, so its final part is completed from the germline J gene. V usage is TRBV19 and J usage is TRBJ2-1, with D uncertain. Germline V gives CDR1 LNHDA, CDR2 SQIVND (reference sequence). This CDR3 comprises 15 residues. Trimming took 1 base from V and 0 from J, leaving 7 bases between them. This CDR3 is CASSIAGSSYNEQFF. The sequenced part of the CDR3 DNA is TGTGCCAGTAGTATAGCGGGTAGCTCCTACAATGAG.

A remark on this clone: The read gets to within 3 residues of the CDR3 end, and the germline J gene fills in the rest. The J gene is TRBJ1-3, the V gene TRBV19; the D is unclear. Germline assignment: CDR1 LNHDA and CDR2 SQIVND (reference sequence). The CDR3 covers 16 residues. V gave up 3 bases and J gave up 0 bases, with 12 bases separating them. The chain's CDR3 is CASSIPGGYSGNTIYF. The sequenced part of the CDR3 DNA is TGTGCCAGTAGTATTCCTGGCGGATACTCTGGAAACACC.